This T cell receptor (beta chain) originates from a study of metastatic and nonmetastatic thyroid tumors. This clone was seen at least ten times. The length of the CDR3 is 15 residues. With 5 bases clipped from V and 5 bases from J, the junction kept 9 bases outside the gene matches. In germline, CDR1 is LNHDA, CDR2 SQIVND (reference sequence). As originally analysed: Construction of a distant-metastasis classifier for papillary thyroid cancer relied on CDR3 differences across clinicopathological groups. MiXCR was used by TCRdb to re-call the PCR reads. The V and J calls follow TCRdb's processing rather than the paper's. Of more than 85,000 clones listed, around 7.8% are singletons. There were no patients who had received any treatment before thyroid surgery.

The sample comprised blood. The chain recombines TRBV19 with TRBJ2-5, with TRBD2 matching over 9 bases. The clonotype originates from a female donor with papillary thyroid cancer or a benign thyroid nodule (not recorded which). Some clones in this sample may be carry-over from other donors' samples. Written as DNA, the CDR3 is TGTGCCAGTAGTCCCCCGCGGGGGGGCCTTGAGACCCAGTACTTC. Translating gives CASSPPRGGLETQYF.